The entry that follows covers one T cell receptor beta chain sequence. The data were taken from a study of control samples from healthy donors and cancer patients. This table comes from immunoSEQ multiplex PCR, and its TCRdb copy is limited to in-frame clones, with some not included. Of around 100,000 clones detected, roughly 87% appear once; the ten largest clones hold over 15%. Trimming shortened V by 4 bases and J by 4 bases, and 17 bases separated the two germline ends. CDR1 MNHEY and CDR2 SVGEGT come from the germline V gene. CDR3 length: 15 amino acids. Sequencing was done on a sample of blood. This clonotype was sampled from a woman aged 45 to 65 in good health. The rearrangement links TRBV6-2 or TRBV6-3 to TRBJ2-7; tentatively, D is TRBD1 (5 bases). This CDR3 reads CASSSQGRAVYEQYF. CDR3 nucleotide sequence: TGTGCCAGCAGTTCACAAGGCAGGGCGGTGTACGAGCAGTACTTC.